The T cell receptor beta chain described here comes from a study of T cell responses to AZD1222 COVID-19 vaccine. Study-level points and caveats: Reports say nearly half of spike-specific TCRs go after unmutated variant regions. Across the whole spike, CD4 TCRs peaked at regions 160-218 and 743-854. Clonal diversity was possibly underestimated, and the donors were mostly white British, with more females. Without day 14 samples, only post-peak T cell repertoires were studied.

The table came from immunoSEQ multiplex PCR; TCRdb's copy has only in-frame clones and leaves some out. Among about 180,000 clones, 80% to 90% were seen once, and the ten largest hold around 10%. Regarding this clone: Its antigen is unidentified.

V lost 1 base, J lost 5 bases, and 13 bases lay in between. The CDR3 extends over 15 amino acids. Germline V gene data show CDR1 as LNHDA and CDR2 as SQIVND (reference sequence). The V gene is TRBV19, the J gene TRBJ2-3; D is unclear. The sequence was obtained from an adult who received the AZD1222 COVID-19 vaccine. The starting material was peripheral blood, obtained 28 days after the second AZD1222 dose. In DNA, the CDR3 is TGTGCCAGTAGTATAGGAACAGCGTCGGAAGATACGCAGTATTTT. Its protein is CASSIGTASEDTQYF.